Listed below are T cell receptor beta chains from one sample, sequenced in a study of identical twins. MiXCR was run by TCRdb on the 5' RACE reads, yielding one entry per CDR3 protein. The sample yields approximately 500,000 distinct CDR3 sequences, roughly 24% seen once. The same data also contributed to another study, on T cells expressing NK-cell markers.

The specimen sequenced was CD4+ T cells sorted from blood. The receptors stem from a woman under 30 in good health. CDR3s include the opening cysteine and the closing phenylalanine or tryptophan. The D gene is left open where the match is weak. Clone size, where shown, is once, few, many, or a class for clones that have expanded.

abundance	j_gene	v_gene	d_gene	CDR3nt	CDR3aa
.	TRBJ2-1	TRBV12-3/TRBV12-4	.	TGTGCCAGCAGCCGCTTGGCCAACCCTTCGGCGAATGAGCAGTTCTTC	CASSRLANPSANEQFF
.	TRBJ2-3	TRBV20-1	TRBD1	TGCAGTGCGCCGGACAGGCGGAGCACAGATACGCAGTATTTT	CSAPDRRSTDTQYF
.	TRBJ1-1	TRBV7-9	.	TGTGCCAGCAGCACCCAGGGGAGGAACACTGAAGCTTTCTTT	CASSTQGRNTEAFF
few	TRBJ1-3	TRBV7-9	.	TGTGCCAGCAGCTTTAACCCTACATCTGGAAACACCATATATTTT	CASSFNPTSGNTIYF
.	TRBJ2-1	TRBV10-3	.	TGTGCCATCAGGGGACGGGGGTACAATGAGCAGTTCTTC	CAIRGRGYNEQFF
.	TRBJ1-5	TRBV15	TRBD1	TGTGCCACCAGCGGGACCGGACAGGACAATCAGCCCCAGCATTTT	CATSGTGQDNQPQHF
.	TRBJ1-1	TRBV12-3/TRBV12-4	TRBD1	TGTGCCAGCAGTTTACGTGGGACAGACACTGAAGCTTTCTTT	CASSLRGTDTEAFF
many	TRBJ2-7	TRBV5-1	.	TGCGCCAGCAGCTTGCTCCGAGACTACGAGCAGTACTTC	CASSLLRDYEQYF
.	TRBJ2-1	TRBV3-1	TRBD2	TGTGCCAGCAGCCAAGATCGCGGTAGCGGGGGGAAGGGGGAGCAGTTCTTC	CASSQDRGSGGKGEQFF
.	TRBJ2-2	TRBV6-1	TRBD1	TGTGCCAGCAGCGGACAGGGGGTCTACGACACCGGGGAGCTGTTTTTT	CASSGQGVYDTGELFF
.	TRBJ2-2	TRBV10-2	.	TGCGCCAGCAGTGTGCAACTTAACGGGGAGCTGTTTTTT	CASSVQLNGELFF
few	TRBJ2-6	TRBV7-2	TRBD2	TGTGCCAGCAGCCCGGGGGGATCAGGTGGGGCCAACGTCCTGACTTTC	CASSPGGSGGANVLTF
.	TRBJ2-2	TRBV12-3/TRBV12-4	.	TGTGCCAGCAGTTTCGGACAGAAGAACACCGGGGAGCTGTTTTTT	CASSFGQKNTGELFF
.	TRBJ1-1	TRBV10-3	.	TGTGCCATCAGTAACAAAGACGGAGGGGACACTGAAGCTTTCTTT	CAISNKDGGDTEAFF
few	TRBJ1-1	TRBV5-1	.	TGCGCCAGCAGCTCAGGCGGGGGGATGAACACTGAAGCTTTCTTT	CASSSGGGMNTEAFF
few	TRBJ2-1	TRBV29-1	TRBD2	TGCAGCGTTGAACTAGCGGAGGCCTACAATGAGCAGTTCTTC	CSVELAEAYNEQFF
.	TRBJ1-2	TRBV4-1	.	TGCGCCAGCAGCCAAGGGTCCGTCCTCTACTATGGCTACACCTTC	CASSQGSVLYYGYTF
few	TRBJ2-5	TRBV20-1	TRBD2	TGCAGTGCTAGTGGCGGGGGTATCGAGACCCAGTACTTC	CSASGGGIETQYF
many	TRBJ2-7	TRBV7-2	.	TGTGCCAGCAGCTTAGATTACAACTACGAGCAGTACTTC	CASSLDYNYEQYF
.	TRBJ1-2	TRBV27	.	TGTGCCAGCAGAAGAGCCGGGACCCCCTCCTATGGCTACACCTTC	CASRRAGTPSYGYTF
few	TRBJ1-5	TRBV20-1	.	TGCAGTGCTCGACGCGCTAATCAGCCCCAGCATTTT	CSARRANQPQHF
few	TRBJ2-7	TRBV7-3	.	TGTGCCAGCAGCTTAACGGGGTCAGGAGATTTCGAGCAGTACTTC	CASSLTGSGDFEQYF
few	TRBJ2-5	TRBV5-1	TRBD2	TGCGCCAGCAGCTCTAGCGGGTTGGAGACCCAGTACTTC	CASSSSGLETQYF
few	TRBJ2-1	TRBV20-1	.	TGCAGTGCTAGTAAAAATGAGCAGTTCTTC	CSASKNEQFF
.	TRBJ2-1	TRBV9	TRBD2	TGTGCCAGCAGCGTAACACTAGCGCCCATCCAGCAGTTCTTC	CASSVTLAPIQQFF
.	TRBJ2-1	TRBV6-2/TRBV6-3	.	TGTGCCAGCACCTTTTCAGCGCCCTCCTACAATGAGCAGTTCTTC	CASTFSAPSYNEQFF
many	TRBJ1-3	TRBV30	.	TGTGCCTGGAGTGCGGGGAGTGGTGGAAACACCATATATTTT	CAWSAGSGGNTIYF
.	TRBJ2-3	TRBV10-3	.	TGTGCCATCAGTCCCGGCGGGATATCAGCAGATACGCAGTGTTTT	CAISPGGISADTQCF
.	TRBJ2-3	TRBV18	TRBD2	TGTGCCAGCTCACTTGGACTAGCCCCAAACACAGATACGCAGTATTTT	CASSLGLAPNTDTQYF
once	TRBJ2-7	TRBV12-3/TRBV12-4	TRBD2	TGTGCCAGCAGTTGGGGCGGGGGGGCCTCCTACGAGCAGTACTTC	CASSWGGGASYEQYF
few	TRBJ2-1	TRBV12-3/TRBV12-4	TRBD1	TGTGCCAGCAGTTTATTAGGGACAGGGGGCGATGAGCAGTTCTTC	CASSLLGTGGDEQFF
.	TRBJ1-2	TRBV2	.	TGTGCCAGCAGTACAGGGTTCACCTATGGCTACACCTTC	CASSTGFTYGYTF
once	TRBJ1-1	TRBV20-1	.	TGCAGTGCTCTCCTGGAGTACCGAGCTTTCTTT	CSALLEYRAFF
many	TRBJ1-2	TRBV12-3/TRBV12-4	.	TGTGCCAGCAGTTTAGTACAGGGAAATTTTAACTATGGCTACACCTTC	CASSLVQGNFNYGYTF
.	TRBJ2-7	TRBV6-5	.	TGTGCCAGCAGTTACGTGGCAGGGAGCTCCTACGAGCAGTACTTC	CASSYVAGSSYEQYF
.	TRBJ2-1	TRBV24-1	.	TGTGCCACCAGTGATCCACGGGGGCGCGATGAGCAGTTCTTC	CATSDPRGRDEQFF
.	TRBJ2-7	TRBV6-5	TRBD1	TGTGCCAGCAGTACGACAGGGGCCGAGCAGTACTTC	CASSTTGAEQYF
few	TRBJ1-1	TRBV18	.	TGTGCCAGCTCACCACTGGGTGGGACCACTGAAGCTTTCTTT	CASSPLGGTTEAFF
few	TRBJ2-3	TRBV20-1	TRBD2	TGCAGTGCTAAAGGTCGGACTAGCGGGAGCACAGATACGCAGTATTTT	CSAKGRTSGSTDTQYF
.	TRBJ2-2	TRBV4-1	.	TGCGCCAGCAGCCAAGCAGGCCGAGGGAACACCGGGGAGCTGTTTTTT	CASSQAGRGNTGELFF
.	TRBJ1-2	TRBV5-1	TRBD1	TGCGCCAGCAGCTCCCAGGCAGGGGGCAGTGGCTACACCTTC	CASSSQAGGSGYTF
few	TRBJ2-1	TRBV29-1	.	TGCAGCGGGAATGGTTACAATGAGCAGTTCTTC	CSGNGYNEQFF
many	TRBJ1-6	TRBV7-9	TRBD1	TGTGCCAGCAGCCCCGGGACAGGCCCTTCACCCCTCCACTTT	CASSPGTGPSPLHF
.	TRBJ2-5	TRBV20-1	.	TGCAGTGCTAGAGCACCGTCGGGGGGCGAGGGGACCCAGTACTTC	CSARAPSGGEGTQYF
.	TRBJ2-3	TRBV29-1	.	TGCAGCGTTTTTGGAGACATAGCCCTAGATACGCAGTATTTT	CSVFGDIALDTQYF
.	TRBJ2-6	TRBV6-5	.	TGTGCCAGCAGTTACGGGACAAAAATGGGCTCTGGGGCCAACGTCCTGACTTTC	CASSYGTKMGSGANVLTF
.	TRBJ2-1	TRBV6-2/TRBV6-3	TRBD2	TGTGCCAGCAGTTACGGTCGGGGGGGGCAGTTCTTC	CASSYGRGGQFF
.	TRBJ2-2	TRBV20-1	TRBD2	TGCAGTGCTAGAGCGGTTAGCGGGGGGACGAACACCGGGGAGCTGTTTTTT	CSARAVSGGTNTGELFF
many	TRBJ2-5	TRBV6-1	TRBD1	TGTGCCAGCAGTGCGACAGGGAGAGAGACCCAGTACTTC	CASSATGRETQYF
.	TRBJ2-5	TRBV20-1	TRBD1	TGCAGTGCTCGGGGACAGGGAGGGGAGACCCAGTACTTC	CSARGQGGETQYF
.	TRBJ2-6	TRBV7-8	.	TGTGCCAGCAGCTTACTCACAGCCTCTGGGGCCAACGTCCTGACTTTC	CASSLLTASGANVLTF
few	TRBJ2-6	TRBV9	TRBD1	TGTGCCAGCAGCGTAGGGACAGGGGCTGGGGCCAACGTCCTGACTTTC	CASSVGTGAGANVLTF
.	TRBJ1-1	TRBV20-1	.	TGCAGTGTATTCGTCCCTCTGAACACTGAAGCTTTCTTT	CSVFVPLNTEAFF
few	TRBJ1-6	TRBV5-1	.	TGCGCCAGCAGCTTGGGGCATTCGAACCTTTATAATTCACCCCTCCACTTT	CASSLGHSNLYNSPLHF
.	TRBJ2-1	TRBV9	TRBD2	TGTGCCAGCAGCCTGACTAGCGGCCCCTTCGTCTACAATGAGCAGTTCTTC	CASSLTSGPFVYNEQFF
few	TRBJ2-3	TRBV5-6	TRBD2	TGTGCCAGCAGCCCATCACCGGGACTACCAGATAAGCCAGATACGCAGTATTTT	CASSPSPGLPDKPDTQYF
.	TRBJ2-7	TRBV5-6	.	TGTGCCAGCAGCCGCCGAGGGTTGGGGGAGCAGTACTTC	CASSRRGLGEQYF
few	TRBJ2-3	TRBV20-1	.	TGCAGTGCTCCGGGGGCCATGAGCACAGATACGCAGTATTTT	CSAPGAMSTDTQYF
.	TRBJ2-1	TRBV4-3	TRBD2	TGCGCCAGCAGCCAAGACGGGAGGGCCTACAATGAGCAGTTCTTC	CASSQDGRAYNEQFF
.	TRBJ1-6	TRBV6-1	.	TGTGCCAGCAGGGGGCGCGGTTATAATTCACCCCTCCACTTT	CASRGRGYNSPLHF